The 7 T cell receptor beta chains below were found in one sample sequenced in a study of low-dose radiotherapy and immunotherapy resistance in tumors (dated by TCRdb to the early 2020s). The time point tag for this specimen amounts to: after trial treatment. The treatment or condition label for this specimen denotes: LDRT plus nivolumab, ipilimumab, low-dose cyclophosphamide and aspirin (RACIN trial). Instrument on record: Illumina HiSeq 2500. To make first-strand cDNA, Superscript III was used along with a set of TRAV- and TRBV-specific primers so that both the TCRalpha and TCRbeta chains were covered. TCRs were amplified for 15 to 20 PCR cycles with Phusion, using a constant-region primer paired with the adapter attached to the V primers. TCRdb reanalyzed the raw reads on its own, using fastp at Q25 for trimming and MiXCR for clone calling, and kept in-frame beta chains. Every distinct CDR3 protein forms one entry, paired with its most common genes and DNA. This sample has about 80,000 distinct CDR3 sequences in its table, and 17% of those were observed once. In total, the top ten clones hold over 1.2% of the sample.

Sequenced here: PBMCs, sampled after low-dose radiotherapy plus immunotherapy. These TCRs come from a male donor with prostate cancer.

This clonotype appeared many times. The chain is built from TRBV6-2 or TRBV6-3 and TRBJ2-7, with 11 bases that match TRBD2. CDR3 size: 12 residues. Trimming cost V 7 bases and J 7 bases; bases outside gene matches: 3. Germline V gives CDR1 MNHEY, CDR2 SVGEGT. The CDR3 here is CASKRLAGEQYF. The CDR3 bases are TGTGCCAGCAAGAGACTAGCGGGGGAGCAGTACTTC.

V usage is TRBV27 and J usage is TRBJ2-5; no definite D call. The CDR3 consists of 12 residues. The V end lost 3 bases, the J end lost 4 bases, and 6 bases lay between the germline ends. CDR1 and CDR2 (germline): MNHEY, SMNVEV (reference sequence). The CDR3, as DNA: TGTGCCAGCAGTTTTGTGGGAGAGACCCAGTACTTC. This codes for CASSFVGETQYF.

This clonotype was recorded many times. The V gene is TRBV13, the J gene TRBJ2-1; TRBD2 aligns across 8 bases. V gave up 1 base and J gave up 5 bases; unmatched junction bases: 4. Germline CDR1 PRHDT, CDR2 FYEKMQ (reference sequence). The length of the CDR3 is 15 residues. The CDR3 is CASSLVLAEDNEQFF. Written as DNA, the CDR3 is TGTGCCAGCAGCTTAGTACTAGCGGAAGACAATGAGCAGTTCTTC.

This clonotype was recorded many times. The chain combines TRBV5-1 with TRBJ2-1; D might be TRBD2 (5 bases). Germline CDR1 SGHRS, CDR2 YFSETQ. The CDR3 has 16 amino acids. With 4 bases removed from V and 4 bases from J, the gap between germline ends came to 18 bases. In nucleotides, the CDR3 is TGCGCCAGCAGCGTATCTGGTCTAGCTGCTTACAATGAGCAGTTCTTC. It codes for CASSVSGLAAYNEQFF.

This clonotype has just a few counts. V gene TRBV28 combines with J gene TRBJ2-7; 7 bases are a match to TRBD2. Trimming at V came to 7 bases and at J to 3 bases, leaving 3 bases not matched to a gene. The V gene's germline CDR1 is MDHEN and CDR2 SYDVKM. The CDR3 runs to 12 residues. The CDR3 reads CASTWGGYEQYF. As DNA, the CDR3 is TGTGCCAGCACCTGGGGGGGCTACGAGCAGTACTTC.

This clonotype was observed a handful of times. This chain joins TRBV27 and TRBJ1-2, with 12 bases matching TRBD1. Unmatched junction bases numbered 8, after V lost 5 bases and J lost 7 bases. CDR3 size: 15 residues. Germline CDR1 and CDR2: MNHEY and SMNVEV (reference sequence). The CDR3 region is CASSPGTGGYGGYTF. The CDR3 region has the DNA TGTGCCAGCAGTCCCGGGACAGGGGGCTACGGTGGCTACACCTTC.

The V and J genes are TRBV10-3 and TRBJ2-6; D is undetermined. V was pared by 3 bases and J by 1 base, with 7 bases between. Germline CDR1 is ENHRY and CDR2 is SYGVKD. CDR3 length equals 15 residues. CDR3 residues: CAISDSPSGANVLTF. The DNA for the CDR3 is TGTGCCATCAGTGATAGTCCTTCTGGGGCCAACGTCCTGACTTTC.